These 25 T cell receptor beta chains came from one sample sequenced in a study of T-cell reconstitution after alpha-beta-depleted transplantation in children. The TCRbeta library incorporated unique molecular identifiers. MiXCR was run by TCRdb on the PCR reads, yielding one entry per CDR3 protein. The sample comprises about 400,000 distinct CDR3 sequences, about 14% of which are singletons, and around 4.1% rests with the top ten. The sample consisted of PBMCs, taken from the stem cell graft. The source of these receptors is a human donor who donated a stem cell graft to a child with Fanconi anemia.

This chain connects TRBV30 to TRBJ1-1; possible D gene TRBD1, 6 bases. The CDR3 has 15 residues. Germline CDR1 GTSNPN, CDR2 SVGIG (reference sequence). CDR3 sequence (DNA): TGTGCGTTATCGCGGGACATCCATCGAGGCACTGAAGCTTTCTTT. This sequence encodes CALSRDIHRGTEAFF.

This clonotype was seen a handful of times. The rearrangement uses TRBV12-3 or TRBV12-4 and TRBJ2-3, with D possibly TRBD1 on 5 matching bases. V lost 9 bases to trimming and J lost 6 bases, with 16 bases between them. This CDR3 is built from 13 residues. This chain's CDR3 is CASAGFSGDTQYF. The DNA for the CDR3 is TGTGCCAGTGCAGGGTTTTCAGGTGATACGCAGTATTTT.

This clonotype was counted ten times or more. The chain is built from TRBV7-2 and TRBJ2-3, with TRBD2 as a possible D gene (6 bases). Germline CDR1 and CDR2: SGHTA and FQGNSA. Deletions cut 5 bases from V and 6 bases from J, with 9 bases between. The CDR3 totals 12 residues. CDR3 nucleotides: TGTGCCAGCAGCCCGGGGGTTGATACGCAGTATTTT. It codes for CASSPGVDTQYF.

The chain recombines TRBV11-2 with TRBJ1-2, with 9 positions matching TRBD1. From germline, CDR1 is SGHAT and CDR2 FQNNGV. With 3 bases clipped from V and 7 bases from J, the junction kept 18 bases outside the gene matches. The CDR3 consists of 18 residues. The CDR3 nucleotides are TGTGCCAGCAGCTTGGATCATAGCCCGGGACAGGGCATGGGTGGCTACACCTTC. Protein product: CASSLDHSPGQGMGGYTF.

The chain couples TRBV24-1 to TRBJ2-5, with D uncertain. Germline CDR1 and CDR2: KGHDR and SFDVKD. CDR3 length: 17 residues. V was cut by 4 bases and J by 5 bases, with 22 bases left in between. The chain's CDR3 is CATSDPKTSGLHETQYF. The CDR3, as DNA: TGTGCCACCAGTGACCCGAAAACCTCCGGGCTCCACGAGACCCAGTACTTC.

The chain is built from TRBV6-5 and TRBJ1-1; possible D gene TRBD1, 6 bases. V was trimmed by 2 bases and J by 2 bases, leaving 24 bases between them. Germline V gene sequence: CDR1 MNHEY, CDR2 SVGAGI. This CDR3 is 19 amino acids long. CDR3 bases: TGTGCCAGCAGTTACCCCCTAGGTGGCAGGGGCCTACTCAACACTGAAGCTTTCTTT. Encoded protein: CASSYPLGGRGLLNTEAFF.

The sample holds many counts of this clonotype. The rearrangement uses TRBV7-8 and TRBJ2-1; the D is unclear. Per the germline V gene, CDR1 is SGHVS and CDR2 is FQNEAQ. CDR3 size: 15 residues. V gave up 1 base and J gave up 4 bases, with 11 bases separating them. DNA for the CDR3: TGTGCCAGCAGCTTAGGGTTAGCCGCGTACAATGAGCAGTTCTTC. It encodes CASSLGLAAYNEQFF.

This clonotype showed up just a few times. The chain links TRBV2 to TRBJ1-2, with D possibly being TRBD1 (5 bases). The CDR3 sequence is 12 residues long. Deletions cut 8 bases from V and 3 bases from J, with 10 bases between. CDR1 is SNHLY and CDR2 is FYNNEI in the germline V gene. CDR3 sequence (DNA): TGTGCCAGCGGGGGGAGAGACTATGGCTACACCTTC. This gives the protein CASGGRDYGYTF. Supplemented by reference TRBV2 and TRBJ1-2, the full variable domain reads EPEVTQTPSHQVTQMGQEVILRCVPISNHLYFYWYRQILGQKVEFLVSFYNNEISEKSEIFDDQFSVERPDGSNFTLKIRSTKLEDSAMYFCASGGRDYGYTFGSGTRLTVV.

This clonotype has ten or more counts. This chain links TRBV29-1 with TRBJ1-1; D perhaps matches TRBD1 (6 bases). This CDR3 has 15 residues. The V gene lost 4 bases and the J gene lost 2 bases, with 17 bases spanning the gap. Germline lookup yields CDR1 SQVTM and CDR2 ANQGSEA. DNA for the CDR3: TGCAGCGTTGGGAAGGGGGGTCAGGGAAACACTGAAGCTTTCTTT. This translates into CSVGKGGQGNTEAFF.

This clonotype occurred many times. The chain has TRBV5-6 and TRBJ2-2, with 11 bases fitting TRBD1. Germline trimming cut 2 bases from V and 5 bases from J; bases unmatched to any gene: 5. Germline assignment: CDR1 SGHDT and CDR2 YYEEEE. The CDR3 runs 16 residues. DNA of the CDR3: TGTGCCAGCAGCTTAAAGGACAGGGGGCGAACCGGGGAGCTGTTTTTT. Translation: CASSLKDRGRTGELFF.

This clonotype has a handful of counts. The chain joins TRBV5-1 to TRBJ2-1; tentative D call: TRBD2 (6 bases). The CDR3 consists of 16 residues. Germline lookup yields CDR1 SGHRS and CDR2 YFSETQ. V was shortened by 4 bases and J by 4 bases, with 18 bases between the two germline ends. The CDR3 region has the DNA TGCGCCAGCAGCCGGAGCGGGTTCCCCTCATACAATGAGCAGTTCTTC. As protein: CASSRSGFPSYNEQFF.

The CDR3 protein is CSAGGPTPDEQFF. The CDR3 DNA follows: TGCAGTGCCGGGGGGCCTACTCCCGATGAGCAGTTCTTC. The rearrangement links TRBV20-1 to TRBJ2-1; D may be TRBD2 (7 bases). This CDR3 has 13 amino acids. CDR1 and CDR2 from the germline V gene are DFQATT and SNEGSKA (reference sequence). The V end was cut by 6 bases, the J end by 8 bases, with 17 bases between.

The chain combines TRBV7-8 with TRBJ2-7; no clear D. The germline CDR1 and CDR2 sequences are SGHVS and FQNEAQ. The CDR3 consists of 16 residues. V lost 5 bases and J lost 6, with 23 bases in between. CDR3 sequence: CASSTPARPGLGEQYF. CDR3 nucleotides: TGTGCCAGCAGCACCCCGGCGCGGCCCGGCCTCGGCGAGCAGTACTTC. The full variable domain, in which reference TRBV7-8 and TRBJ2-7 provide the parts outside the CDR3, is GAGVSQSPRYKVAKRGQDVALRCDPISGHVSLFWYQQALGQGPEFLTYFQNEAQLDKSGLPSDRFFAERPEGSVSTLKIQRTQQEDSAVYLCASSTPARPGLGEQYFGPGTRLTVT.

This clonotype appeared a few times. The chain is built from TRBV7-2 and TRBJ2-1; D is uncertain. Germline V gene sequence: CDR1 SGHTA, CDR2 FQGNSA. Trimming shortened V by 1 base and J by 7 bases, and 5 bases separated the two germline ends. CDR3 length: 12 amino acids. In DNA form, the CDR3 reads TGTGCCAGCAGCTTAGTGTGGAATGAGCAGTTCTTC. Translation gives CASSLVWNEQFF.

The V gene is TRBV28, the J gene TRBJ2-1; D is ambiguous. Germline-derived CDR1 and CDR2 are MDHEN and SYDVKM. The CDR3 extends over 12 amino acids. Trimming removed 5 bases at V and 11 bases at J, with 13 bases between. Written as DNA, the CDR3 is TGTGCCAGCAGTCCCCTGGCGTTTCAGCAGTTCTTC. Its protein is CASSPLAFQQFF.

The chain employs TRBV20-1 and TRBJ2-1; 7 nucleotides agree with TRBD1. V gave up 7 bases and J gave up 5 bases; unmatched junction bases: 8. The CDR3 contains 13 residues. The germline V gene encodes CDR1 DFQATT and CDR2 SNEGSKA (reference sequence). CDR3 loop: CSVTGQQDNEQFF. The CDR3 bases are TGCAGTGTCACGGGACAGCAGGACAATGAGCAGTTCTTC.

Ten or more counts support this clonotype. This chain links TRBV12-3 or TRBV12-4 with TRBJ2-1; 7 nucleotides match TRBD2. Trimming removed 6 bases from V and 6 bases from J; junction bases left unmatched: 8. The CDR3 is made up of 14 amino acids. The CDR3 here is CASSVTSASNEQFF. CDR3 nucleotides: TGTGCCAGCAGCGTTACTAGCGCGAGCAATGAGCAGTTCTTC.

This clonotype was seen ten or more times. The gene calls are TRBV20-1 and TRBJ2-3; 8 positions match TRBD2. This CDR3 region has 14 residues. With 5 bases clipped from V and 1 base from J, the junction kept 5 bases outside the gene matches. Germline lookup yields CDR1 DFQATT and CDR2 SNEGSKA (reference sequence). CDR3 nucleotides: TGCAGTGCTGCTACTAGCGGCCGCACAGATACGCAGTATTTT. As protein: CSAATSGRTDTQYF.

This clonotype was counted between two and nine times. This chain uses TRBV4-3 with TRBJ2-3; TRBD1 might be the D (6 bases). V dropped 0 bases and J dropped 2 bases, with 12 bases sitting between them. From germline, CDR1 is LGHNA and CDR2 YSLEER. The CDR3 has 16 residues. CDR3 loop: CASSQDIGQFTDTQYF. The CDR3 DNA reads TGCGCCAGCAGCCAAGATATAGGACAGTTCACAGATACGCAGTATTTT.

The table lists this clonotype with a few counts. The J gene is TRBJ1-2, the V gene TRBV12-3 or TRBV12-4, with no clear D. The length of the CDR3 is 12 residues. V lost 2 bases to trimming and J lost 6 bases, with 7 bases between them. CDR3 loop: CASSLNVHGYTF. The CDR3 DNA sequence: TGTGCCAGCAGTTTAAACGTCCATGGCTACACCTTC.

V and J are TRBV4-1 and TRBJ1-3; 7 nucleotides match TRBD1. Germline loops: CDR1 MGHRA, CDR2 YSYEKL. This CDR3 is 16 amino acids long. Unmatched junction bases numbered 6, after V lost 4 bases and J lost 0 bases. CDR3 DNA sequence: TGCGCCAGCAGCCCTTCGGACAGGAGCTCTGGAAACACCATATATTTT. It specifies CASSPSDRSSGNTIYF.

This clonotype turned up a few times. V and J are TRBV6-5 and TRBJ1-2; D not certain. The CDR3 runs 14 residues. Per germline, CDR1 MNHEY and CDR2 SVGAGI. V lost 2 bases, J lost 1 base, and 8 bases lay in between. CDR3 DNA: TGTGCCAGCAGTTACGACCCGAGTAACTATGGCTACACCTTC. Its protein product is CASSYDPSNYGYTF.

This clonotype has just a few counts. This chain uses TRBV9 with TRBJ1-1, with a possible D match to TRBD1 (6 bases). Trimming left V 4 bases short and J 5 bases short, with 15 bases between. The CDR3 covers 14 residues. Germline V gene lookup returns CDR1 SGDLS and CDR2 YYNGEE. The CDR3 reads CASSREGTYTEAFF. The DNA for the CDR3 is TGTGCCAGCAGCCGGGAGGGGACATATACTGAAGCTTTCTTT. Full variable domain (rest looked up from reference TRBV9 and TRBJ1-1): DSGVTQTPKHLITATGQRVTLRCSPRSGDLSVYWYQQSLDQGLQFLIQYYNGEERAKGNILERFSAQQFPDLHSELNLSSLELGDSALYFCASSREGTYTEAFFGQGTRLTVV.

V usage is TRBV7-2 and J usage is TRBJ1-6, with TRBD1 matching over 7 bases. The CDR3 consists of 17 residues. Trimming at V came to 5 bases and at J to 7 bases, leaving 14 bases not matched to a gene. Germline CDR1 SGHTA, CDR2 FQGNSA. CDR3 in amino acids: CASSPRDSPARNSPLHF. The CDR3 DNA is TGTGCCAGCAGCCCCCGGGACAGCCCGGCGAGGAATTCACCCCTCCACTTT.

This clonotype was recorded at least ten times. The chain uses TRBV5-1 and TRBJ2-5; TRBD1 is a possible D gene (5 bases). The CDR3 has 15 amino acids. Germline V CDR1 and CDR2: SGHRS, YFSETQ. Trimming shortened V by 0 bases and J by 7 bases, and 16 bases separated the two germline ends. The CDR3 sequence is CASSLEAGWEATQYF. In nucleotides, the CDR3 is TGCGCCAGCAGCTTGGAAGCAGGGTGGGAAGCGACCCAGTACTTC.